The T cell receptor (beta chain) under discussion was sequenced for a study of shared clonotypes between healthy human individuals. Study-wide points: Sampling covered nothing but blood. Tissue TCR repertoires likely differ from those found in blood. A small donor pool kept down the genetic and exposure-history diversity that was represented.

TCRdb's copy holds only in-frame clones and misses some; the assay was immunoSEQ multiplex PCR. The repertoire consists of some 2,000,000 clones, with roughly 94% occurring once and the leading ten covering more than 0.1%. With regard to this clone: Antigen specificity is unknown.

Donors, without exception, were Caucasian adults residing in Nashville, Tennessee. The source is a man aged 18-30 years in good health. Source material: naive CD4+ T cells sorted from blood. Subset reported: CD45RA+ positively selected.

CDR3 amino acids: CASTKEATYEQYF. For the CDR3, the DNA is TGTGCCAGCACCAAAGAAGCTACCTACGAGCAGTACTTC. The chain uses TRBV5-6 and TRBJ2-7, with unresolved D. CDR3 length equals 13 residues. The germline V gene encodes CDR1 SGHDT and CDR2 YYEEEE. With 6 bases removed from V and 2 bases from J, the gap between germline ends came to 12 bases.